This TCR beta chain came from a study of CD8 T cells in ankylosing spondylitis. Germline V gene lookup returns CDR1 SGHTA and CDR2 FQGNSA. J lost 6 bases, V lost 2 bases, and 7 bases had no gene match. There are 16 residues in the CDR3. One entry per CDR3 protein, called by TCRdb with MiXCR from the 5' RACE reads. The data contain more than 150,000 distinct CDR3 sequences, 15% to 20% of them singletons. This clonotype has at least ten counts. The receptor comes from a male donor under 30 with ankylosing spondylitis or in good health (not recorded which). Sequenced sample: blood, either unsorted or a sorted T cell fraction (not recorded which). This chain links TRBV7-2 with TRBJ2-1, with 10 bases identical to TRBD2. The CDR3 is CASSLWTSGVGNEQFF. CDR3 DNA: TGTGCCAGCAGCTTATGGACTAGCGGAGTGGGCAATGAGCAGTTCTTC.